One and the same sample provided the 26 T cell receptor beta chains below, sequenced in a study of beta chain features in type 1 diabetes. Whole-study results and caveats: There was a moderate but significant shortening of TCRB CDR3s in all four CD4+ subsets of Type 1 diabetes patients.

cDNA synthesis used the whole RNA isolate, giving expressed TCRB sequences. Here immunoSEQ multiplex PCR was the method, and the copy in TCRdb shows in-frame clones only, minus some. The sample gives around 690,000 clones, 12% of which show up once; about 0.11% is in the top ten. Their antigen targets remain unknown. The sequencing input was naive CD4+ T cells from blood. The origin of the receptors is a man aged 25-45 years with type 1 diabetes.

This clone was counted only a few times. The V call is TRBV11-2, the J call TRBJ2-3, with D maybe TRBD2 (5 bases). In germline, CDR1 is SGHAT, CDR2 FQNNGV. The CDR3 spans 14 residues. Trimming stripped 5 bases from V and 0 bases from J, with 9 bases between. The CDR3 sequence: CASSPGISTDTQYF. As DNA, the CDR3 is TGTGCCAGCAGCCCGGGGATTAGCACAGATACGCAGTATTTT.

The CDR3 DNA reads as TGCAGCGGGATGGAGAGCGATGAAAAACTGTTTTTT. Encoded protein: CSGMESDEKLFF. The chain joins TRBV29-1 to TRBJ1-4; no definite D call. The germline gives CDR1 SQVTM, CDR2 ANQGSEA. V was trimmed by 7 bases and J by 6 bases, leaving 12 bases between them. This CDR3 region has 12 residues.

J is TRBJ2-1 and V is TRBV5-1; D unresolved. The germline CDR1 and CDR2 sequences are SGHRS and YFSETQ. The V end was cut by 4 bases, the J end by 6 bases, with 11 bases between. CDR3 length: 13 residues. The CDR3 here is CASSPAASNEQFF. CDR3 bases: TGCGCCAGCAGCCCGGCAGCTAGCAATGAGCAGTTCTTC.

A few counts support this clone. This rearrangement joins TRBV4-3 to TRBJ1-1; 8 positions match TRBD1. V lost 1 base to trimming and J lost 0 bases; unmatched junction nucleotides: 1. Germline CDR1 is LGHNA and CDR2 is YSLEER. The CDR3 is 15 residues long. This chain's CDR3 is CASSQAGGVNTEAFF. CDR3 nucleotide sequence: TGCGCCAGCAGCCAAGCAGGGGGCGTGAACACTGAAGCTTTCTTT.

CDR3 nucleotide sequence: TGTGCCAGCTCAGTTTTCCGGGACAGAGTTTATGGCTACACCTTC. Amino acids: CASSVFRDRVYGYTF. The chain combines TRBV18 with TRBJ1-2; TRBD1 matches 7 bases. The CDR3 is made up of 15 amino acids. Germline values: CDR1 KGHSH, CDR2 LQKENI. V trimming: 5 bases; J trimming: 5 bases; junction bases outside the gene matches: 11.

V gene TRBV4-3 combines with J gene TRBJ2-3, with D perhaps TRBD1 or TRBD2 (5 bases each). Between the trimmed V and J ends, which lost 3 bases and 1 base, there was a span of 14 bases. Germline loops: CDR1 LGHNA, CDR2 YSLEER. This CDR3 has 16 residues. The CDR3 bases are TGCGCCAGCAGCCACTTGTCCGGGACGGGCACAGATACGCAGTATTTT. Its translation is CASSHLSGTGTDTQYF.

The chain carries TRBV10-2 and TRBJ1-5, with D possibly being TRBD1 (5 bases). Germline assignment: CDR1 WSHSY and CDR2 SAAADI. The CDR3 length is 15 residues. Trimming cost V 5 bases and J 2 bases, with 13 bases left between them. CDR3 sequence: CASSHLGVGNQPQHF. In nucleotides, the CDR3 is TGCGCCAGCAGTCATCTGGGGGTTGGCAATCAGCCCCAGCATTTT.

Notes on this clone: The identical CDR3 is also encoded by other nucleotide sequences in the sample. V usage is TRBV7-9 and J usage is TRBJ1-1, with a weak D call TRBD1 (6 bases). CDR1 is SEHNR, CDR2 FQNEAQ, per germline (reference sequence). CDR3 size: 14 residues. Trimming took off 5 bases at V and 0 bases at J, with 10 bases between the two ends. The CDR3 protein is CASSPRTVNTEAFF. The CDR3 DNA reads TGTGCCAGCAGCCCTAGGACAGTGAACACTGAAGCTTTCTTT.

The rearrangement joins TRBV4-3 to TRBJ2-5; the match to TRBD1 covers 8 bases. The germline V gene has CDR1 LGHNA and CDR2 YSLEER. V gave up 2 bases and J gave up 2 bases; unmatched junction bases: 4. This CDR3 has 15 residues. This chain's CDR3 is CASSQQYRGQETQYF. Here the CDR3 DNA reads TGCGCCAGCAGCCAACAATACAGGGGGCAAGAGACCCAGTACTTC.

Here the CDR3 DNA reads TGTGCCAGTAGTGGGACAGGGGACACCGGGGAGCTGTTTTTT. Translating it yields CASSGTGDTGELFF. This chain connects TRBV19 to TRBJ2-2; TRBD1 aligns across 10 bases. This CDR3 is built from 14 residues. The J segment lost 3 bases and the V segment lost 5 bases, leaving 0 bases of the junction unmatched. Germline V CDR1 and CDR2: LNHDA, SQIVND (reference sequence).

This clone was observed a handful of times. One end of the junction fails to match germline, which may point to a read error. The chain has TRBV19 and TRBJ1-2; D gene unclear. Germline assignment: CDR1 LNHDA and CDR2 SQIVND (reference sequence). The CDR3 length is 15 residues. CDR3 nucleotides: TGTGCCAGTAGTATTCCTTTGACCACTAACAATGGCTACACCTTC. Translated, it gives CASSIPLTTNNGYTF.

The chain carries TRBV28 and TRBJ2-3; the D is unclear. This CDR3 contains 14 residues. Trimming took 3 bases from V and 0 from J, leaving 7 bases between them. From germline, CDR1 is MDHEN and CDR2 SYDVKM. The DNA for the CDR3 is TGTGCCAGCAGTTTTGGACGGAGCACAGATACGCAGTATTTT. Its protein product is CASSFGRSTDTQYF.

The CDR3 DNA reads TGTGCCTGGAGTTATAGGTTATCGGCGTACGAGCAGTACTTC. Protein: CAWSYRLSAYEQYF. The chain links TRBV30 to TRBJ2-7; D is ambiguous. The CDR3 runs to 14 residues. Germline-derived CDR1 and CDR2 are GTSNPN and SVGIG (reference sequence). V lost 2 bases and J 4 bases, leaving 15 bases between the germline ends.

The chain uses TRBV5-4 and TRBJ2-6, with D possibly matching TRBD1 (5 bases). This CDR3 is built from 17 residues. With 3 bases removed from V and 0 bases from J, the gap between germline ends came to 13 bases. Germline V gene lookup returns CDR1 SGHNT and CDR2 YYREEE (reference sequence). This CDR3 reads CASSSNRFPSGANVLTF. In DNA form, the CDR3 reads TGTGCCAGCAGCTCAAACAGGTTTCCCTCTGGGGCCAACGTCCTGACTTTC.

The V gene is TRBV9, the J gene TRBJ2-3, with D hard to call. Germline V gene lookup returns CDR1 SGDLS and CDR2 YYNGEE. The CDR3 consists of 13 residues. The V end was cut by 0 bases, the J end by 2 bases, with 4 bases between. Here the CDR3 DNA reads TGTGCCAGCAGCGTAGCTCACACAGATACGCAGTATTTT. Translated: CASSVAHTDTQYF.

This clone was seen a few times. At the DNA level, this CDR3 is encoded by other sequences in the same sample as well. This chain links TRBV30 with TRBJ1-4; D remains unclear. Per germline, CDR1 GTSNPN and CDR2 SVGIG (reference sequence). Between the trimmed V and J ends, which lost 0 bases and 7 bases, there was a span of 3 bases. There are 11 residues in the CDR3. The CDR3 sequence: CAWSVPEKLFF. CDR3 bases: TGTGCCTGGAGTGTACCTGAAAAACTGTTTTTT. Supplemented by reference TRBV30 and TRBJ1-4, the full variable domain reads SQTIHQWPATLVQPVGSPLSLECTVEGTSNPNLYWYRQAAGRGLQLLFYSVGIGQISSEVPQNLSASRPQDRQFILSSKKLLLSDSGFYLCAWSVPEKLFFGSGTQLSVL.

The J gene is TRBJ2-3, the V gene TRBV6-5; D uncertain. V lost 0 bases, J lost 0 bases, and 10 bases lay in between. Germline CDR1 and CDR2: MNHEY and SVGAGI. The CDR3 totals 16 residues. As DNA, the CDR3 is TGTGCCAGCAGTTACTCAAGACCCCGCAGCACAGATACGCAGTATTTT. It is translated as CASSYSRPRSTDTQYF.

The chain has TRBV7-3 and TRBJ1-4, with D perhaps TRBD1 (6 bases). Germline V gene lookup returns CDR1 SGHTA and CDR2 FQGTGA. The CDR3 loop spans 15 amino acids. The V and J ends lost 5 bases and 2 bases respectively, with 12 bases between them. DNA of the CDR3: TGTGCCAGCAGCCCCAGGGGAGGCACTAATGAAAAACTGTTTTTT. Translating it yields CASSPRGGTNEKLFF.

This clone was counted only a few times. The V gene is TRBV29-1, the J gene TRBJ2-5; possibly TRBD1 for D (5 bases). The last part of the DNA fits TRBJ2-7 better; the J call may be wrong. The CDR3 is 14 amino acids. Germline V lookup: CDR1 SQVTM, CDR2 ANQGSEA. DNA for the CDR3: TGCAGCGTTCGATTAACAGGCAACTCCTACGAGCAGTACTTC. It translates to CSVRLTGNSYEQYF.

The sample holds a few counts of this clone. This sample includes further DNA sequences coding for the same CDR3. V usage is TRBV30 and J usage is TRBJ1-2; no reliable D call. Per the germline V gene, CDR1 is GTSNPN and CDR2 is SVGIG (reference sequence). The V end was cut by 2 bases, the J end by 4 bases, with 8 bases between. The CDR3 contains 12 residues. The CDR3 loop reads CAWSPGGYGYTF. CDR3 nucleotides: TGTGCCTGGAGTCCCGGAGGCTATGGCTACACCTTC.

J is TRBJ1-3 and V is TRBV30; D is perhaps TRBD1 (5 bases). CDR1 is GTSNPN, CDR2 SVGIG, per germline (reference sequence). Trimming removed 0 bases at V and 5 bases at J, with 8 bases between. CDR3 length: 13 residues. This CDR3 is CAWSVQGRNTIYF. Here the CDR3 DNA reads TGTGCCTGGAGTGTGCAGGGAAGAAACACCATATATTTT.

This clone was seen a few times. This chain joins TRBV9 and TRBJ2-3, with D unclear. CDR3 length equals 12 residues. Germline CDR1 is SGDLS and CDR2 is YYNGEE. Trimming took 3 bases from V and 6 from J, leaving 8 bases between them. As DNA, the CDR3 is TGTGCCAGCAGCGGTTCCCGGGATACGCAGTATTTT. The encoded protein is CASSGSRDTQYF.

Concerning this clone itself: Other DNA sequences in this specimen translate into the identical CDR3. The chain uses TRBV4-3 and TRBJ2-7; D is unclear. CDR1 is LGHNA and CDR2 is YSLEER in the germline V gene. This CDR3 contains 14 residues. V lost 1 base, J lost 2 bases, and 9 bases lay in between. The CDR3 nucleotides are TGCGCCAGCAGCCAAGTGGCAGGACCCTACGAGCAGTACTTC. Translated, it gives CASSQVAGPYEQYF.

The rearrangement uses TRBV11-3 and TRBJ2-5, with 7 bases identical to TRBD2. The CDR3 contains 13 residues. J gave up 5 bases and V 3 bases, and 3 bases lay outside the gene matches. The V gene's germline CDR1 is SGHNT and CDR2 YENEEA. The CDR3 here is CASSLGGTETQYF. CDR3 DNA: TGTGCCAGCAGCTTGGGAGGGACTGAGACCCAGTACTTC.

The chain links TRBV9 to TRBJ2-3; D not certain. This CDR3 contains 16 residues. Germline CDR1 SGDLS, CDR2 YYNGEE. V was shortened by 3 bases and J by 0 bases, with 14 bases between the two germline ends. The CDR3 reads CASSAALDQSTDTQYF. CDR3 nucleotide sequence: TGTGCCAGCAGCGCCGCCCTGGACCAAAGCACAGATACGCAGTATTTT.

This clone has only a few counts. V usage is TRBV7-3 and J usage is TRBJ1-6; D uncertain. The CDR3 spans 14 residues. V lost 5 bases and J 10 bases, leaving 15 bases between the germline ends. Germline V lookup: CDR1 SGHTA, CDR2 FQGTGA. The CDR3 region is CASSGYGIRSPLHF. The CDR3 nucleotides read TGTGCCAGCAGCGGGTATGGGATTCGATCACCCCTCCACTTT.